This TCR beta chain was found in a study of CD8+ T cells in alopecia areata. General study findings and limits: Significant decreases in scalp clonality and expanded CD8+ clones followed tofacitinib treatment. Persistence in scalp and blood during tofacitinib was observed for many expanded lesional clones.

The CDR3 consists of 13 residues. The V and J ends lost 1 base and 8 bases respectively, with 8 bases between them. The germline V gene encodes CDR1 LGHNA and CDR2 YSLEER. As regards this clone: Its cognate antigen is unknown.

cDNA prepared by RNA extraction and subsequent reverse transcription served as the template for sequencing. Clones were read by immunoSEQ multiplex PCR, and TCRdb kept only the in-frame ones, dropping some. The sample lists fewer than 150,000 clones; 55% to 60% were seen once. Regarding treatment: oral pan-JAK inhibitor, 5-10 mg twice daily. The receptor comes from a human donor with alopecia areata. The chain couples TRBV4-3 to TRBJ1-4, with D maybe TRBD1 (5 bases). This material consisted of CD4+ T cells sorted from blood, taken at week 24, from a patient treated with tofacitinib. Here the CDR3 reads CASSQVWGEKLFF. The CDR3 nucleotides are TGCGCCAGCAGCCAAGTGTGGGGGGAAAAACTGTTTTTT.